This T cell receptor beta chain was sequenced for a study of CD8+ T cells in alopecia areata. As to treatment: oral pan-JAK inhibitor, 5-10 mg twice daily. Germline V gives CDR1 MGHRA, CDR2 YSYEKL. The J segment lost 10 bases and the V segment lost 0 bases, leaving 3 bases of the junction unmatched. CDR3 length equals 14 residues. Once RNA had been extracted, it was reverse transcribed into cDNA to act as the sequencing template. Generated by immunoSEQ multiplex PCR, the TCRdb table keeps only in-frame clones and is missing some. The sample consists of 130,000 or so clones, approximately 90% of them appearing once.

This clonotype was obtained from a human donor with alopecia areata. V usage is TRBV4-1 and J usage is TRBJ2-1; 10 nucleotides line up with TRBD2. The sequenced sample was CD8+ T cells sorted from blood, obtained at week 4, from a patient treated with tofacitinib. CDR3 sequence reads: CASSQEELAGEQFF. CDR3 nucleotide sequence: TGCGCCAGCAGCCAAGAGGAACTAGCGGGGGAGCAGTTCTTC.